The rows below give T cell receptor beta chains drawn from one sample of a study of blood T cells in healthy people across ages. TCRdb re-analysed the 5' RACE reads in MiXCR, keeping a single row per CDR3 protein. Among 730,000 or so distinct CDR3 sequences listed, less than 45% were seen once. Sequenced sample: blood. Source of these receptors: a man aged 80 or over in good health. Each CDR3 is given with its conserved first and last residue. D genes are given only for firm matches. Expanded clones are given a class, and other clones once, few, many or no size at all.

-	12	TRBV20-1	TRBJ2-1	-	CSAFPTTPEQFF	TGCAGTGCTTTCCCGACTACCCCTGAGCAGTTCTTC
-	15	TRBV20-1	TRBJ1-2	once	CSARARVDQLDGYTF	TGCAGTGCTAGAGCGCGGGTGGATCAACTGGATGGCTACACCTTC
TRBD1	14	TRBV7-2	TRBJ2-7	few	CASSAWTGRYEQYF	TGTGCCAGCAGCGCGTGGACAGGGAGGTACGAGCAGTACTTC
-	17	TRBV4-3	TRBJ1-2	-	CASSQDFNVPLNYGYTF	TGCGCCAGCAGCCAAGATTTTAACGTACCCCTTAACTATGGCTACACCTTC
TRBD1	15	TRBV6-2/TRBV6-3	TRBJ2-7	-	CASGSIGTGIYEQYF	TGTGCCAGCGGGAGCATCGGGACAGGGATCTACGAGCAGTACTTC
-	15	TRBV6-1	TRBJ2-3	-	CASSEAILGTDTQYF	TGTGCCAGCAGTGAAGCGATACTTGGGACAGATACGCAGTATTTT
TRBD1	18	TRBV27	TRBJ1-1	-	CASSSDPGDRVMNTEAFF	TGTGCCAGCAGTTCTGACCCTGGGGACAGGGTCATGAACACTGAAGCTTTCTTT
TRBD1	15	TRBV20-1	TRBJ2-4	few	CSAGAGGMSKNIQYF	TGCAGTGCGGGCGCAGGGGGCATGTCCAAAAACATTCAGTACTTC
-	18	TRBV7-2	TRBJ2-7	-	CASSLRSAGASYSYEQYF	TGTGCCAGCAGCCTAAGGAGCGCCGGGGCGAGTTACTCCTACGAGCAGTACTTC
-	13	TRBV23-1	TRBJ2-6	-	CASSPRKLRVLTF	TGCGCCAGCAGCCCTCGAAAGCTACGGGTCCTGACTTTC
TRBD2	15	TRBV6-1	TRBJ2-5	once	CASRRTSGALETQYF	TGTGCCAGCAGGAGGACTAGCGGGGCATTGGAGACCCAGTACTTC
-	15	TRBV20-1	TRBJ1-4	-	CSARALGVSNEKLFF	TGCAGTGCTAGGGCGTTGGGGGTTAGTAATGAAAAACTGTTTTTT
TRBD1	18	TRBV27	TRBJ1-2	few	CASSPIRTGPTETNGYTF	TGTGCCAGCAGTCCTATACGGACAGGCCCTACCGAGACTAATGGCTACACCTTC
TRBD1	14	TRBV7-2	TRBJ2-1	few	CASSGTGTAGKQFF	TGTGCCAGCAGCGGCACCGGGACAGCAGGTAAGCAGTTCTTC
-	13	TRBV29-1	TRBJ2-2	-	CSVEDRGPGELFF	TGCAGCGTTGAAGACCGGGGGCCCGGGGAGCTGTTTTTT
TRBD2	15	TRBV29-1	TRBJ2-1	-	CSVEWGGLAGGEQFF	TGCAGCGTTGAATGGGGGGGGCTAGCGGGAGGTGAGCAGTTCTTC
TRBD2	14	TRBV11-2	TRBJ2-1	-	CASSGLAGVNEQFF	TGTGCCAGCAGCGGACTAGCGGGAGTCAATGAGCAGTTCTTC
TRBD2	13	TRBV29-1	TRBJ2-1	many	CSVVGVAGNEQFF	TGCAGCGTTGTTGGGGTAGCGGGCAATGAGCAGTTCTTC
-	17	TRBV7-2	TRBJ2-5	-	CASSLKGDRHTQETQYF	TGTGCCAGCAGCTTAAAAGGGGATCGACATACACAAGAGACCCAGTACTTC
-	17	TRBV5-1	TRBJ1-6	-	CASSLTGGPGYNSLLHF	TGCGCCAGCAGCTTGACTGGGGGGCCGGGGTATAATTCACTCCTCCACTTT
TRBD2	14	TRBV5-1	TRBJ2-1	-	CASSSRTSANEQFF	TGCGCCAGCAGCTCCCGGACTAGCGCAAATGAGCAGTTCTTC
TRBD1	16	TRBV24-1	TRBJ2-1	-	CATSDPDREFYNEQFF	TGTGCCACCAGTGACCCCGACAGGGAATTCTACAATGAGCAGTTCTTC
-	13	TRBV29-1	TRBJ1-4	-	CSVGGYPGEKLFF	TGCAGCGTCGGGGGGTACCCTGGGGAAAAACTGTTTTTT
TRBD2	14	TRBV28	TRBJ2-3	many	CASSLAGGPGTQYF	TGTGCCAGCAGTTTAGCGGGGGGGCCCGGTACGCAGTATTTT
-	14	TRBV5-1	TRBJ2-1	-	CASSVQASNNEQFF	TGCGCCAGCAGCGTGCAGGCCTCCAACAATGAGCAGTTCTTC
-	15	TRBV28	TRBJ2-5	few	CASSSVTGIQETQYF	TGTGCCAGCAGTTCTGTAACGGGGATCCAAGAGACCCAGTACTTC
TRBD2	15	TRBV7-3	TRBJ2-6	-	CASSGGSSGANVLTF	TGTGCCAGCAGCGGCGGGAGCTCTGGGGCCAACGTCCTGACTTTC
-	15	TRBV7-9	TRBJ2-2	-	CASSLYYRETGELFF	TGTGCCAGCAGCTTATATTACAGGGAAACCGGGGAGCTGTTTTTT
TRBD2	17	TRBV4-1	TRBJ2-7	few	CASSQAPSAGVRNEQYF	TGCGCCAGCAGCCAAGCCCCCTCAGCGGGAGTAAGGAACGAGCAGTACTTC
-	13	TRBV29-1	TRBJ1-2	-	CSVDPGATYGYTF	TGCAGCGTTGATCCGGGGGCGACCTATGGCTACACCTTC
-	13	TRBV20-1	TRBJ2-5	-	CSARVPSEGTQYF	TGCAGTGCTAGAGTTCCCTCGGAGGGGACCCAGTACTTC
-	16	TRBV21-1	TRBJ2-3	-	CASSQAEYPGTDTQYF	TGTGCCAGCAGCCAAGCAGAGTACCCCGGCACAGATACGCAGTATTTT
-	13	TRBV7-2	TRBJ1-1	-	CASSPQGGKGAFF	TGTGCCAGCAGCCCGCAAGGGGGAAAGGGAGCTTTCTTT
-	17	TRBV4-2	TRBJ2-3	few	CASSQESGASSTDTQYF	TGTGCCAGCAGCCAAGAATCAGGCGCGTCTAGCACAGATACGCAGTATTTT
TRBD1	15	TRBV5-1	TRBJ2-5	few	CASSLDGQAAETQYF	TGCGCCAGCAGCTTGGACGGACAGGCGGCAGAGACCCAGTACTTC
-	15	TRBV6-2/TRBV6-3	TRBJ2-3	-	CASIKFQGRTDTQYF	TGTGCCAGCATTAAGTTTCAGGGACGGACAGATACGCAGTATTTT
TRBD1	13	TRBV20-1	TRBJ1-2	-	CSAPDRGYGGYTF	TGCAGTGCTCCGGACAGGGGATACGGGGGCTACACCTTC
TRBD1	13	TRBV30	TRBJ1-5	-	CAWSPDRAQPQHF	TGTGCCTGGAGTCCCGACAGGGCTCAGCCCCAGCATTTT
TRBD1	15	TRBV7-9	TRBJ2-1	few	CASSVDRGGYNEQFF	TGTGCCAGCAGCGTGGACAGGGGCGGGTACAATGAGCAGTTCTTC
TRBD2	19	TRBV7-6	TRBJ2-3	-	CASSLRGSGGALSTDTQYF	TGTGCCAGCAGCCTACGGGGTAGCGGGGGGGCGCTGTCCACAGATACGCAGTATTTT
-	15	TRBV7-9	TRBJ2-1	-	CASSLSDLYYNEQFF	TGTGCCAGCAGCTTATCAGACCTGTACTACAATGAGCAGTTCTTC
-	12	TRBV27	TRBJ1-4	-	CASSSGRGLPFF	TGTGCCAGCAGCTCCGGGAGAGGGTTACCGTTTTTT
-	16	TRBV5-1	TRBJ1-1	-	CASSPVWGAGNTEAFF	TGCGCCAGCAGCCCCGTATGGGGGGCTGGAAACACTGAAGCTTTCTTT
-	15	TRBV27	TRBJ1-1	-	CASSPGPVPLTGAFF	TGTGCCAGCAGTCCTGGACCGGTCCCCCTCACAGGAGCTTTCTTT
-	15	TRBV4-2	TRBJ1-2	-	CASSQVGRVNYGYTF	TGTGCCAGCAGCCAAGTCGGCAGGGTCAACTATGGCTACACCTTC
-	13	TRBV7-2	TRBJ2-7	few	CASSRDFSYEQYF	TGTGCCAGCAGTCGGGACTTCTCCTACGAGCAGTACTTC
-	15	TRBV7-9	TRBJ2-2	-	CASSLVTGPTGELFF	TGTGCCAGCAGCTTAGTTACAGGCCCGACCGGGGAGCTGTTTTTT
-	15	TRBV12-3/TRBV12-4	TRBJ2-5	-	CASSWSGTKGNEQYF	TGTGCCAGCAGTTGGTCCGGGACGAAGGGGAATGAGCAGTACTTC
-	14	TRBV20-1	TRBJ1-3	few	CSASSGLSGNTIYF	TGCAGTGCTAGTTCAGGACTCTCTGGAAACACCATATATTTT
TRBD2	15	TRBV7-2	TRBJ2-3	-	CASSLDAGGPGTQYF	TGTGCCAGCAGCTTAGACGCGGGAGGGCCAGGTACGCAGTATTTT
-	14	TRBV20-1	TRBJ2-1	-	CSARGWGSYNEQFF	TGCAGTGCTAGAGGTTGGGGGTCCTACAATGAGCAGTTCTTC
-	13	TRBV20-1	TRBJ2-7	few	CSASQTARGEQYF	TGCAGTGCTAGTCAAACGGCCAGGGGCGAGCAGTACTTC
-	14	TRBV9	TRBJ2-5	-	CASGVPGIGETQYF	TGTGCCAGCGGCGTACCGGGCATTGGAGAGACCCAGTACTTC
-	14	TRBV11-2	TRBJ1-1	-	CASSPPGAASGAFF	TGTGCCAGCAGTCCCCCCGGGGCAGCTAGTGGCGCTTTCTTT
TRBD2	15	TRBV15	TRBJ2-1	-	CATSSMSGRADEQFF	TGTGCCACCAGCAGTATGAGCGGGAGGGCCGATGAGCAGTTCTTC